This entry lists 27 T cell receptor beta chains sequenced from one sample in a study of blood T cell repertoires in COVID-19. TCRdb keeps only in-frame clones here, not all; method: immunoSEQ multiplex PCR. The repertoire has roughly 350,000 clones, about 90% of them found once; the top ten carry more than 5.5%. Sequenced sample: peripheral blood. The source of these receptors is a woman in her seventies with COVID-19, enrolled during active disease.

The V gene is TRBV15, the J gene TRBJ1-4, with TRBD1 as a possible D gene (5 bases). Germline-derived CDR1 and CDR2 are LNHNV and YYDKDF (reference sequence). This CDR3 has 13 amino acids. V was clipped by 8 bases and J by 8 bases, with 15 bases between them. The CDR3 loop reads CATVKGAGEKLFF. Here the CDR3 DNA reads TGTGCCACCGTGAAAGGGGCGGGAGAAAAACTGTTTTTT.

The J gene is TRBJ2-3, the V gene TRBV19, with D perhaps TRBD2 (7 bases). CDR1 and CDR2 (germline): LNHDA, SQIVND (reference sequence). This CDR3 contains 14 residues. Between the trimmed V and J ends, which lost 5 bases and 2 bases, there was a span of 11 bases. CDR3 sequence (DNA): TGTGCCAGTAGTCCGGGGGGCATCACAGATACGCAGTATTTT. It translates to CASSPGGITDTQYF.

Written as DNA, the CDR3 is TGTGCCAGCAGCTTGGACATCTACGAGCAGTACTTC. This gives the protein CASSLDIYEQYF. The chain employs TRBV2 and TRBJ2-7, with D possibly being TRBD1 (5 bases). This CDR3 is built from 12 residues. The germline CDR1 and CDR2 sequences are SNHLY and FYNNEI. Trimming pared 6 bases from V and 3 bases from J, leaving 9 bases between.

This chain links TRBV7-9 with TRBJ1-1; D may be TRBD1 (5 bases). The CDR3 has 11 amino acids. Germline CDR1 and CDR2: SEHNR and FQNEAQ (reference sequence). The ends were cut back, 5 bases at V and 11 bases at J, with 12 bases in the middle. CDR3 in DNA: TGTGCCAGCAGCCAGGGCGCGCTGGCTTTCTTT. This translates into CASSQGALAFF.

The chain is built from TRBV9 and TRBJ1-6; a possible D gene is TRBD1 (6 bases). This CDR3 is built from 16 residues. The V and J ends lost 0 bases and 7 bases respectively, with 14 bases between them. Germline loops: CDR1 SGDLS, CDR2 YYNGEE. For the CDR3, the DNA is TGTGCCAGCAGCGTAGAGTCTGGGACACTGAATTCACCCCTCCACTTT. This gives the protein CASSVESGTLNSPLHF.

The CDR3 here is CASSSRTENYGYTF. In nucleotides, the CDR3 is TGTGCCAGCAGCTCCCGGACAGAGAACTATGGCTACACCTTC. V gene TRBV5-5 combines with J gene TRBJ1-2; weak D call: TRBD1 (6 bases). Germline values: CDR1 SGHKS, CDR2 YYEKEE (reference sequence). V lost 3 bases to trimming and J lost 2 bases, with 11 bases between them. CDR3 size: 14 residues.

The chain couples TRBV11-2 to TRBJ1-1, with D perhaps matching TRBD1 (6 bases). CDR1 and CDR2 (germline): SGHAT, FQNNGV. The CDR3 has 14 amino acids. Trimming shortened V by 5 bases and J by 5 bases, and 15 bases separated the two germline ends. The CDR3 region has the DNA TGTGCCAGCAGCCTCCTTACTGGACAGACTGAAGCTTTCTTT. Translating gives CASSLLTGQTEAFF. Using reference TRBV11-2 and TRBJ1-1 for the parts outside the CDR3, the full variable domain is EAGVAQSPRYKIIEKRQSVAFWCNPISGHATLYWYQQILGQGPKLLIQFQNNGVVDDSQLPKDRFSAERLKGVDSTLKIQPAKLEDSAVYLCASSLLTGQTEAFFGQGTRLTVV.

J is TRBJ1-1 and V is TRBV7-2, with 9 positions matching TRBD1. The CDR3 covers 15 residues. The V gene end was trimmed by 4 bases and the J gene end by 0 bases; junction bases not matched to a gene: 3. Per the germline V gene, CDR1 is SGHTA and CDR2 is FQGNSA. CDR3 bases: TGTGCCAGCAGCTCCGGGACAGGGTTGAACACTGAAGCTTTCTTT. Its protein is CASSSGTGLNTEAFF.

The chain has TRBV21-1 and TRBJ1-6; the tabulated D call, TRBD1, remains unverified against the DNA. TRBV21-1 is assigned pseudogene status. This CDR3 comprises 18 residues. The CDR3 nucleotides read TGTGCCAGCAGCTCCATATTGTATGGGCGCGCCTATAATTCACCCCTCCACTTT. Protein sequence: CASSSILYGRAYNSPLHF.

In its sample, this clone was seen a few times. CDR3 bases: TGTGCCAGCAGTCTTCGAGATGTGGGCTACACCTTC. This gives the protein CASSLRDVGYTF. The rearrangement links TRBV3-1 (or the pseudogene TRBV3-2) to TRBJ1-2, with D hard to call. The CDR3 consists of 12 residues. Germline lookup yields CDR1 LGHDT and CDR2 YNNKEL (reference sequence). Trimming stripped 6 bases from V and 8 bases from J, with 13 bases between.

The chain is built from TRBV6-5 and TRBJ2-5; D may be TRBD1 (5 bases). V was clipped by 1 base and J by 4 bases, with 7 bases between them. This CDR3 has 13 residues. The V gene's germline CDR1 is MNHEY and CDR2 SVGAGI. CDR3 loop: CASSYFGAETQYF. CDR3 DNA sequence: TGTGCCAGCAGTTACTTTGGGGCAGAGACCCAGTACTTC.

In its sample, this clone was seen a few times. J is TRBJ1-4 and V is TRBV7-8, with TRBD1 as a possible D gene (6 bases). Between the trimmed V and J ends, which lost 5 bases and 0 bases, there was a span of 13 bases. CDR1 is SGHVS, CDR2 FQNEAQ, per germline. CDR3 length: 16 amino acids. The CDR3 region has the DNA TGTGCCAGCAGCCCCTTTAACAGGGCAACTAATGAAAAACTGTTTTTT. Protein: CASSPFNRATNEKLFF.

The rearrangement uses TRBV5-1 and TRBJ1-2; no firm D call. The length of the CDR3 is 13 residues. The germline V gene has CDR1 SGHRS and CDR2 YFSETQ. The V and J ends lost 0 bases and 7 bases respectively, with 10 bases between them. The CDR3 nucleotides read TGCGCCAGCAGCTTGGACGGGATGGGTGGCTACACCTTC. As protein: CASSLDGMGGYTF.

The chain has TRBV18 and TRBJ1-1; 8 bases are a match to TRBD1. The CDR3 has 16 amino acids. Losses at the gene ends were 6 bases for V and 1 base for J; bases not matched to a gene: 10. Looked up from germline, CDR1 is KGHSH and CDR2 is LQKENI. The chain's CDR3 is CASSRIRDRQNTEAFF. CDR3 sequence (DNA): TGTGCCAGCTCGCGCATAAGGGACAGGCAGAACACTGAAGCTTTCTTT.

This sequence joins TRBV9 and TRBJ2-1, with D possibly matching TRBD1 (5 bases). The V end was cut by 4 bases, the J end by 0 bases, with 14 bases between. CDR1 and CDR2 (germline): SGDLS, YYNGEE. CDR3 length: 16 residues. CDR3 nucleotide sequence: TGTGCCAGCAGCCCCGGACATCTCAGCTCCTACAATGAGCAGTTCTTC. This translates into CASSPGHLSSYNEQFF.

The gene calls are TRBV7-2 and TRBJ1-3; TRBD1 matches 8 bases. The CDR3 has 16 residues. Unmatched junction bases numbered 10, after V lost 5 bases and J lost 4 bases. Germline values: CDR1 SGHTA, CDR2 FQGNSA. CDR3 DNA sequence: TGTGCCAGCAGCAACCCCGGACAGGGCGTAGGAAACACCATATATTTT. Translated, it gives CASSNPGQGVGNTIYF.

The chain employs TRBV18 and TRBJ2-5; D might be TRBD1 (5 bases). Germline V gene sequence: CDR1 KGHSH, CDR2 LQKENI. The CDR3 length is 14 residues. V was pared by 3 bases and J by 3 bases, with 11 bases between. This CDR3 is CASSPAGWEETQYF. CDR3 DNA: TGTGCCAGCTCACCCGCAGGGTGGGAAGAGACCCAGTACTTC.

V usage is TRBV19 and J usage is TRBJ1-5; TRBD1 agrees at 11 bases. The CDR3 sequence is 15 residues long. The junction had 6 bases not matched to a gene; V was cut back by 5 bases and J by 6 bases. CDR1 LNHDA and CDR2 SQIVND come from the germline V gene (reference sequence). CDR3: CASSSWTGGVQPQHF. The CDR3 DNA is TGTGCCAGTAGTTCTTGGACAGGGGGCGTTCAGCCCCAGCATTTT. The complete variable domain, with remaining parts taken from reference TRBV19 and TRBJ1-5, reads DGGITQSPKYLFRKEGQNVTLSCEQNLNHDAMYWYRQDPGQGLRLIYYSQIVNDFQKGDIAEGYSVSREKKESFPLTVTSAQKNPTAFYLCASSSWTGGVQPQHFGDGTRLSIL.

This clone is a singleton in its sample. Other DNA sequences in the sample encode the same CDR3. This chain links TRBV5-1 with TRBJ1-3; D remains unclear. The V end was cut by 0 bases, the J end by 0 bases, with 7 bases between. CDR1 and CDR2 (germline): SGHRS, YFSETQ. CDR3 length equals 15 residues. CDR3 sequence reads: CASSLGASSGNTIYF. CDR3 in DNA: TGCGCCAGCAGCTTGGGTGCGAGCTCTGGAAACACCATATATTTT.

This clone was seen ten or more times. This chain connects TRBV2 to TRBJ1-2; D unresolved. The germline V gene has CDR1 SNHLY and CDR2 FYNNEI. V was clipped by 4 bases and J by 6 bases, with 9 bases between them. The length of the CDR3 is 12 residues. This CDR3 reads CASSGGFDGYTF. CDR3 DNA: TGTGCCAGCAGTGGAGGTTTTGATGGCTACACCTTC. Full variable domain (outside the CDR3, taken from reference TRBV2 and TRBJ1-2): EPEVTQTPSHQVTQMGQEVILRCVPISNHLYFYWYRQILGQKVEFLVSFYNNEISEKSEIFDDQFSVERPDGSNFTLKIRSTKLEDSAMYFCASSGGFDGYTFGSGTRLTVV.

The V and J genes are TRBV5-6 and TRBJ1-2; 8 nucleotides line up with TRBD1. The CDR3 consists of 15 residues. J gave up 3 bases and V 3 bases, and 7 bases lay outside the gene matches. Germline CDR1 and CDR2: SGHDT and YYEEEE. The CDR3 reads CASSYTSGGHYGYTF. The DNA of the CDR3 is TGTGCCAGCAGCTACACCTCAGGGGGCCACTATGGCTACACCTTC.

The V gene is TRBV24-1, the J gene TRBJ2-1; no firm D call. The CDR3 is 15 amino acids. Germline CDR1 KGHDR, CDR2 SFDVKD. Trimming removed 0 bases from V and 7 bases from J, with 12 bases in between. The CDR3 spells CATSDLQMAANEQFF. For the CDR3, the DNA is TGTGCCACCAGTGATTTGCAAATGGCGGCTAATGAGCAGTTCTTC.

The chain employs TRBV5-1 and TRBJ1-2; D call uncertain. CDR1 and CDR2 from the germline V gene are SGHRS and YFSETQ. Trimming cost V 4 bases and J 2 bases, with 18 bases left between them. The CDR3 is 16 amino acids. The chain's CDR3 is CASSPSPGLINYGYTF. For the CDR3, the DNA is TGCGCCAGCAGCCCCTCCCCAGGTCTAATAAACTATGGCTACACCTTC.

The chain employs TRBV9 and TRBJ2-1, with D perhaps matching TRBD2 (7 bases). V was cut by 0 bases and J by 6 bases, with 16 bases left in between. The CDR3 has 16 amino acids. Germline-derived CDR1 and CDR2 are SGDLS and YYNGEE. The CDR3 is CASSVDRTRGGNEQFF. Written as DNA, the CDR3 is TGTGCCAGCAGCGTAGATAGGACTAGAGGGGGCAATGAGCAGTTCTTC.

CDR3 in amino acids: CASEPGREFF. CDR3 DNA sequence: TGTGCCAGCGAGCCAGGGAGGGAGTTCTTC. The rearrangement uses TRBV12-3 or TRBV12-4 and TRBJ2-1; 7 bases are a match to TRBD2. Losses at the gene ends were 8 bases for V and 14 bases for J; bases not matched to a gene: 6. The CDR3 is 10 residues long.

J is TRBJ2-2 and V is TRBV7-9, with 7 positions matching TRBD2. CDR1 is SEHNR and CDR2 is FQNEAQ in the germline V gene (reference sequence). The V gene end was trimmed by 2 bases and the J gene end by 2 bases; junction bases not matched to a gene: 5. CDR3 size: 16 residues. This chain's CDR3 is CASSLMAGDNTGELFF. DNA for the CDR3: TGTGCCAGCAGCTTAATGGCGGGGGACAACACCGGGGAGCTGTTTTTT.

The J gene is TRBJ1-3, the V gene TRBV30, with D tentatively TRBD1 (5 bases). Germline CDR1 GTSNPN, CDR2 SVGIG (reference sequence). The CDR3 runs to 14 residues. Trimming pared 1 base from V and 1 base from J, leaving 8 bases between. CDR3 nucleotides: TGTGCCTGGAGTGGGGGGGGATCTGGAAACACCATATATTTT. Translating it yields CAWSGGGSGNTIYF.